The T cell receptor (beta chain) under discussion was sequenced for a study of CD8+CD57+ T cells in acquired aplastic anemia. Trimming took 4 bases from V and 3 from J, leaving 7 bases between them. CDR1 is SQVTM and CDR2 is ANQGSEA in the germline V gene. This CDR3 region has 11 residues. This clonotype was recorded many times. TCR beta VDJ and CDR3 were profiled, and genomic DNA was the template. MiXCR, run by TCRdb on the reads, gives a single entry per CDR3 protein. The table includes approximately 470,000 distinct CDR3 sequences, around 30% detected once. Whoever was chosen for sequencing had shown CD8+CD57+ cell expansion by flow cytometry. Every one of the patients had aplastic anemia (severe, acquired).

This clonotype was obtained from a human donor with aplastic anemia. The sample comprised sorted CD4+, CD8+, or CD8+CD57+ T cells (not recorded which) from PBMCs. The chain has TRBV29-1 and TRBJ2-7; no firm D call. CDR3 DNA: TGCAGCGTTGTAGACTTCTACGAGCAGTACTTC. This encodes CSVVDFYEQYF.